This entry features one TCR beta chain sequence. Its antigen is not identified. The CDR3 spans 14 residues. The V and J ends lost 5 bases and 11 bases respectively, with 19 bases between them. The data were taken from a study of T cells after yellow fever vaccination. Study-wide findings and caveats: A weaker secondary response peaked on day 5, the primary on day 15.

TCRdb re-derived calls from the 5' RACE reads in MiXCR, one entry per CDR3 protein. The data show some 350,000 distinct CDR3 sequences, around 3.9% seen once. J is TRBJ1-5 and V is TRBV12-3 or TRBV12-4, with D possibly being TRBD1 (6 bases). The clonotype originates from a man younger than 35 who received the YFV17D yellow fever vaccine. The starting material was PBMCs, obtained 5 days after the yellow fever booster vaccination. CDR3 residues: CASSPQGPRGTQHF. In nucleotides, the CDR3 is TGTGCCAGCAGTCCACAGGGACCTCGGGGGACCCAGCATTTT.